This passage covers 28 T cell receptor beta chains from one sample sequenced in a study of tumor-infiltrating lymphocytes in localized non-small cell lung cancer. Data came from immunoSEQ multiplex PCR; TCRdb stores just in-frame clones and leaves some out. This table has over 8,000 clones, roughly 76% appearing once. The sample consisted of uninvolved lung tissue not adjacent to the tumor. The receptors derive from a human donor with non-small cell lung cancer.

The gene calls are TRBV28 and TRBJ1-5, with TRBD1 matching over 10 bases. CDR1 and CDR2 (germline): MDHEN, SYDVKM. Unmatched junction bases numbered 6, after V lost 5 bases and J lost 8 bases. The CDR3 contains 14 residues. The CDR3 DNA follows: TGTGCCAGCAGTCCGGGGACAGGGGTCAAGCCCCAGCATTTT. It specifies CASSPGTGVKPQHF.

The V gene is TRBV5-1, the J gene TRBJ2-1; 8 bases are shared with TRBD1. Per the germline V gene, CDR1 is SGHRS and CDR2 is YFSETQ. The J segment lost 5 bases and the V segment lost 1 base, leaving 5 bases of the junction unmatched. CDR3 length: 15 residues. The chain's CDR3 is CASSLSDRGHNEQFF. CDR3 in DNA: TGCGCCAGCAGCTTGAGTGACAGGGGTCACAATGAGCAGTTCTTC.

The chain couples TRBV7-9 to TRBJ2-2, with 8 bases matching TRBD2. CDR3 length: 18 residues. V trimming: 4 bases; J trimming: 0 bases; junction bases outside the gene matches: 10. Looked up from germline, CDR1 is SEHNR and CDR2 is FQNEAQ (reference sequence). The CDR3 region has the DNA TGTGCCAGCAGCTCTATCCACCTAGCGGGCGCGAACACCGGGGAGCTGTTTTTT. It translates to CASSSIHLAGANTGELFF.

The gene calls are TRBV7-9 and TRBJ2-2; D gene unclear. Trimming stripped 1 base from V and 3 bases from J, with 6 bases between. CDR1 SEHNR and CDR2 FQNEAQ come from the germline V gene (reference sequence). This CDR3 has 14 amino acids. The CDR3 region is CASSLDLYTGELFF. DNA of the CDR3: TGTGCCAGCAGCTTAGACCTTTACACCGGGGAGCTGTTTTTT.

In its sample, this clone was seen a few times. V is TRBV28 and J is TRBJ2-3, with D perhaps matching TRBD1 or TRBD2 (5 bases each). Germline V lookup: CDR1 MDHEN, CDR2 SYDVKM. Deletions cut 0 bases from V and 2 bases from J, with 6 bases between. The length of the CDR3 is 14 residues. CDR3 sequence reads: CASSLWGDTDTQYF. In nucleotides, the CDR3 is TGTGCCAGCAGTTTATGGGGGGACACAGATACGCAGTATTTT.

The chain carries TRBV27 and TRBJ2-5, with 7 nucleotides matching TRBD2. Germline CDR1 reads MNHEY; CDR2 reads SMNVEV (reference sequence). Unmatched junction bases numbered 12, after V lost 5 bases and J lost 3 bases. The CDR3 is made up of 16 amino acids. The CDR3 DNA reads as TGTGCCAGCAGTCCTTGGGGCGGGAGTTTGGAAGAGACCCAGTACTTC. The encoded protein is CASSPWGGSLEETQYF.

CDR3 sequence reads: CASRSGLENQPQHF. CDR3 DNA: TGTGCCAGCAGGTCAGGACTTGAAAATCAGCCCCAGCATTTT. The chain uses TRBV28 and TRBJ1-5; no definite D call. This CDR3 is 14 amino acids long. Per germline, CDR1 MDHEN and CDR2 SYDVKM. V gave up 6 bases and J gave up 4 bases, with 13 bases separating them.

This chain uses TRBV19 with TRBJ2-1; D is uncertain. V lost 4 bases and J lost 2, with 3 bases in between. There are 12 residues in the CDR3. CDR1 is LNHDA and CDR2 is SQIVND in the germline V gene (reference sequence). The CDR3 DNA reads TGTGCCAGTAGTAACACCTACAATGAGCAGTTCTTC. Encoded protein: CASSNTYNEQFF.

The chain employs TRBV7-6 and TRBJ1-3; TRBD1 matches at 8 bases. This CDR3 spans 16 amino acids. Germline assignment: CDR1 SGHVS and CDR2 FNYEAQ. Trimming took 3 bases from V and 0 from J; bases not matched to a gene: 4. CDR3 amino acids: CASSLTDRVSGNTIYF. The CDR3 bases are TGTGCCAGCAGCTTGACGGACAGGGTCTCTGGAAACACCATATATTTT.

This chain links TRBV11-2 with TRBJ2-2, with 7 bases matching TRBD2. The trim removed 5 bases at V and 4 bases at J, leaving 13 bases unmatched. The CDR3 loop spans 17 amino acids. Germline values: CDR1 SGHAT, CDR2 FQNNGV. The CDR3 region is CASSPKTSLASTGELFF. DNA of the CDR3: TGTGCCAGCAGCCCGAAGACTAGCTTGGCGAGCACCGGGGAGCTGTTTTTT. The full variable domain, its missing parts supplied by reference TRBV11-2 and TRBJ2-2, is EAGVAQSPRYKIIEKRQSVAFWCNPISGHATLYWYQQILGQGPKLLIQFQNNGVVDDSQLPKDRFSAERLKGVDSTLKIQPAKLEDSAVYLCASSPKTSLASTGELFFGEGSRLTVL.

The chain couples TRBV10-1 to TRBJ1-2; TRBD1 might be the D (6 bases). Germline V gene sequence: CDR1 WNHNN, CDR2 SYGVQD (reference sequence). With 6 bases removed from V and 4 bases from J, the gap between germline ends came to 12 bases. This CDR3 has 13 amino acids. The CDR3 loop reads CASSDYRAYGYTF. DNA of the CDR3: TGCGCCAGCAGCGACTACAGGGCCTATGGCTACACCTTC.

The chain couples TRBV6-5 to TRBJ2-5; TRBD2 might be the D (6 bases). The CDR3 loop spans 15 amino acids. Germline CDR1 reads MNHEY; CDR2 reads SVGAGI. V lost 6 bases and J lost 1, with 15 bases in between. The DNA for the CDR3 is TGTGCCAGCAGCCCCGGGGGAGGCACCCAAGAGACCCAGTACTTC. Protein: CASSPGGGTQETQYF.

CDR3 DNA sequence: TGTGCCATCAGTAACGGAGGGGAGTCCTACGAGCAGTACTTC. Protein: CAISNGGESYEQYF. J is TRBJ2-7 and V is TRBV10-3; D might be TRBD2 (6 bases). CDR1 and CDR2 from the germline V gene are ENHRY and SYGVKD. This CDR3 has 14 residues. Trimming removed 5 bases from V and 1 base from J, with 12 bases in between.

The CDR3 loop reads CASSQTRARTDTQYF. CDR3 sequence (DNA): TGTGCCAGCAGCCAAACCAGGGCCCGCACAGATACGCAGTATTTT. J is TRBJ2-3 and V is TRBV4-2; weak D call: TRBD1 (5 bases). CDR1 is LGHNA and CDR2 is YNFKEQ in the germline V gene. The V end lost 2 bases, the J end lost 1 base, and 10 bases lay between the germline ends. The CDR3 is made up of 15 amino acids.

This chain joins TRBV7-3 and TRBJ1-1, with D perhaps matching TRBD1 (6 bases). This CDR3 is built from 14 residues. CDR1 is SGHTA and CDR2 is FQGTGA in the germline V gene. V was shortened by 4 bases and J by 1 base, with 10 bases between the two germline ends. The CDR3, as DNA: TGTGCCAGCAGCTGGACAGAAAGGAACACTGAAGCTTTCTTT. Its protein product is CASSWTERNTEAFF. Full variable domain (remainder filled in from reference TRBV7-3 and TRBJ1-1): GAGVSQTPSNKVTEKGKYVELRCDPISGHTALYWYRQSLGQGPEFLIYFQGTGAADDSGLPNDRFFAVRPEGSVSTLKIQRTERGDSAVYLCASSWTERNTEAFFGQGTRLTVV.

The chain recombines TRBV5-3 with TRBJ2-3, with 9 bases that match TRBD2. TRBV5-3 falls under the ORF class, with uncertain function. CDR3 length: 16 amino acids. The V segment lost 1 base and the J segment 4 bases; nucleotides outside the gene matches: 7. CDR3 sequence: CARSLRLAGLSDTQYF. In DNA form, the CDR3 reads TGTGCCAGAAGCTTGCGGCTAGCGGGACTCTCAGATACGCAGTATTTT.

The chain recombines TRBV15 with TRBJ2-1, with 8 bases identical to TRBD2. J gave up 8 bases and V 1 base, and 10 bases lay outside the gene matches. Germline-derived CDR1 and CDR2 are LNHNV and YYDKDF (reference sequence). CDR3 size: 16 residues. The CDR3 DNA reads as TGTGCCACCAGCAGAGGAGGGACTAGTGGTCCGGATGAGCAGTTCTTC. It codes for CATSRGGTSGPDEQFF.

The gene calls are TRBV28 and TRBJ2-5; 7 bases agree with TRBD1. Germline V gives CDR1 MDHEN, CDR2 SYDVKM. This CDR3 comprises 16 residues. Trimming removed 5 bases from V and 4 bases from J; junction bases left unmatched: 13. The CDR3 loop is CASSPPRQGSIETQYF. The CDR3 coding sequence is TGTGCCAGCAGTCCTCCAAGACAGGGATCCATAGAGACCCAGTACTTC. Filled out from reference TRBV28 and TRBJ2-5, the complete variable domain reads DVKVTQSSRYLVKRTGEKVFLECVQDMDHENMFWYRQDPGLGLRLIYFSYDVKMKEKGDIPEGYSVSREKKERFSLILESASTNQTSMYLCASSPPRQGSIETQYFGPGTRLLVL.

This rearrangement joins TRBV28 to TRBJ2-7; the match to TRBD1 covers 10 bases. Per the germline V gene, CDR1 is MDHEN and CDR2 is SYDVKM. The CDR3 is 16 residues long. V lost 4 bases to trimming and J lost 4 bases; unmatched junction nucleotides: 10. The CDR3 coding sequence is TGTGCCAGCAGTTCGCAACGGACAGGGGGGTCATACGAGCAGTACTTC. This sequence encodes CASSSQRTGGSYEQYF.

This clone appeared a single time. The V call is TRBV7-2, the J call TRBJ2-7, with D uncertain. Trimming removed 1 base at V and 4 bases at J, with 14 bases between. Germline V lookup: CDR1 SGHTA, CDR2 FQGNSA. This CDR3 has 15 amino acids. The CDR3 spells CASSLGMDTVYEQYF. The CDR3 bases are TGTGCCAGCAGCTTAGGGATGGATACGGTGTACGAGCAGTACTTC.

The sample holds one count of this clone. The V gene is TRBV6-1, the J gene TRBJ1-5; 9 nucleotides align to TRBD1. After removal of 1 base from V and 6 bases from J, the junction contained 10 bases not matched to a gene. This CDR3 comprises 17 residues. Germline V gene sequence: CDR1 MNHNS, CDR2 SASEGT. DNA of the CDR3: TGTGCCAGCAGTGAAGTCGGGGGACAGGGACTAGGTCAGCCCCAGCATTTT. Its translation is CASSEVGGQGLGQPQHF.

V gene TRBV6-1 combines with J gene TRBJ1-4; 8 bases are a match to TRBD1. The CDR3 runs to 16 residues. V lost 0 bases and J lost 8; bases outside the gene matches: 8. The germline gives CDR1 MNHNS, CDR2 SASEGT. CDR3 loop: CASSEAQGASREKLFF. The CDR3, as DNA: TGTGCCAGCAGTGAAGCGCAGGGGGCTTCGAGGGAAAAACTGTTTTTT.

This chain joins TRBV28 and TRBJ2-1; 10 nucleotides line up with TRBD2. The ends lost 3 bases at V and 6 bases at J; junction bases unmatched: 8. Germline values: CDR1 MDHEN, CDR2 SYDVKM. This CDR3 has 16 amino acids. CDR3 loop: CASSFPSGSSGNEQFF. The CDR3 DNA reads TGTGCCAGCAGTTTTCCTAGCGGGAGTTCTGGCAATGAGCAGTTCTTC.

The rearrangement joins TRBV5-8 to TRBJ2-7; D is unclear. V dropped 4 bases and J dropped 3 bases, with 5 bases sitting between them. Germline loops: CDR1 SGHTS, CDR2 YDEGEE. This CDR3 has 11 residues. CDR3 bases: TGTGCCAGCAGCCACTACTACGAGCAGTACTTC. This encodes CASSHYYEQYF.

Of note for this clone: This specimen includes other DNA sequences encoding the same CDR3. The V call is TRBV28, the J call TRBJ2-5, with D uncertain. Germline V gives CDR1 MDHEN, CDR2 SYDVKM. The CDR3 is 12 residues long. V was trimmed by 2 bases and J by 2 bases, leaving 3 bases between them. CDR3 region: CASSLRQETQYF. CDR3 sequence (DNA): TGTGCCAGCAGTTTACGTCAAGAGACCCAGTACTTC.

Only a few counts were recorded for this clone. The CDR3, as DNA: TGTGCCAGCAGCCCAAGGGCGGTAGCGGCCTACGAGCAGTACTTC. The encoded protein is CASSPRAVAAYEQYF. The chain combines TRBV11-2 with TRBJ2-7; maybe TRBD2 (6 bases). The V gene's germline CDR1 is SGHAT and CDR2 FQNNGV. The CDR3 runs to 15 residues. V was cut by 5 bases and J by 2 bases, with 16 bases left in between.

V usage is TRBV2 and J usage is TRBJ2-5; D uncertain. With 4 bases removed from V and 5 bases from J, the gap between germline ends came to 11 bases. The CDR3 spans 13 residues. The germline V gene encodes CDR1 SNHLY and CDR2 FYNNEI. CDR3 nucleotide sequence: TGTGCCAGCAGTGCATCGGTAGGGGAGACCCAGTACTTC. This translates into CASSASVGETQYF.

V and J are TRBV6-6 and TRBJ2-3; a weak D match, TRBD2 (6 bases). CDR1 is MNHNY and CDR2 is SVGAGI in the germline V gene (reference sequence). The V gene lost 6 bases and the J gene lost 4 bases, with 14 bases spanning the gap. This CDR3 is 14 amino acids long. The CDR3 DNA sequence: TGTGCCAGCAGCCGGAATAGCGGCCCAGATACGCAGTATTTT. Its translation: CASSRNSGPDTQYF.